What follows are 20 T cell receptor beta chains derived from one specimen sequenced in a study of T cell repertoires in cytomegalovirus infection. TCRdb processed the reads anew with MiXCR; each CDR3 protein has one entry. The sample holds about 160,000 distinct CDR3 sequences, roughly 17% seen once. Sequencing used CD8+ T cells from PBMCs. These TCRs come from a human donor in good health (CMV status not recorded). Some clones in this sample may be carry-over from other donors' samples.

The chain combines TRBV12-3 or TRBV12-4 with TRBJ2-1; TRBD2 matches 9 bases. With V trimmed by 5 bases and J by 4 bases, 9 bases remained unmatched. This CDR3 is built from 16 residues. As DNA, the CDR3 is TGTGCCAGCAGTAGTCTAAGCGGGGGGTTTTACAATGAGCAGTTCTTC. It is translated as CASSSLSGGFYNEQFF.

In its sample, this clonotype was seen many times. The chain has TRBV11-2 and TRBJ2-1, with D unresolved. The CDR3 has 12 residues. Trimming removed 5 bases from V and 3 bases from J, with 5 bases in between. Germline CDR1 reads SGHAT; CDR2 reads FQNNGV. For the CDR3, the DNA is TGTGCCAGCAGCCCGGACTACAATGAGCAGTTCTTC. Translated: CASSPDYNEQFF.

This clonotype appeared a few times. This chain connects TRBV5-4 to TRBJ1-2; D is undetermined. The V end was cut by 0 bases, the J end by 6 bases, with 12 bases between. Germline V gene sequence: CDR1 SGHNT, CDR2 YYREEE (reference sequence). The CDR3 has 14 amino acids. The DNA for the CDR3 is TGTGCCAGCAGCTTGGTGCCGGGAGGTGATGGCTACACCTTC. It is translated as CASSLVPGGDGYTF.

The rearrangement uses TRBV28 and TRBJ1-1, with D possibly TRBD1 on 6 matching bases. Germline loops: CDR1 MDHEN, CDR2 SYDVKM. V dropped 5 bases and J dropped 3 bases, with 25 bases sitting between them. The CDR3 sequence is 18 residues long. The CDR3 bases are TGTGCCAGCAGTCTCCCGGCGAGGGGGGCAGGGTGGGACACTGAAGCTTTCTTT. Translating it yields CASSLPARGAGWDTEAFF.

This clonotype was seen more than once but under ten times. The rearrangement joins TRBV6-1 to TRBJ2-1, with a possible D match to TRBD2 (6 bases). Trimming cost V 7 bases and J 4 bases, with 14 bases left between them. Germline lookup yields CDR1 MNHNS and CDR2 SASEGT. The CDR3 totals 14 residues. CDR3 protein: CASNSGLSYNEQFF. The CDR3 bases are TGTGCCAGCAATTCAGGACTATCATACAATGAGCAGTTCTTC.

V gene TRBV28 combines with J gene TRBJ2-2; 9 nucleotides align to TRBD1. After removal of 6 bases from V and 5 bases from J, the junction contained 1 base not matched to a gene. The CDR3 totals 13 residues. CDR1 and CDR2 (germline): MDHEN, SYDVKM. CDR3 coding DNA: TGTGCCAGCAGGGGGACAGGGACCGGGGAGCTGTTTTTT. Amino acid sequence: CASRGTGTGELFF. The full variable domain, with the rest looked up from reference TRBV28 and TRBJ2-2, is DVKVTQSSRYLVKRTGEKVFLECVQDMDHENMFWYRQDPGLGLRLIYFSYDVKMKEKGDIPEGYSVSREKKERFSLILESASTNQTSMYLCASRGTGTGELFFGEGSRLTVL.

V usage is TRBV7-2 and J usage is TRBJ2-3; tentatively, D is TRBD2 (5 bases). Germline assignment: CDR1 SGHTA and CDR2 FQGNSA. CDR3 size: 17 residues. Trimming left V 2 bases short and J 4 bases short, with 19 bases between. CDR3 loop: CASSLIPGNRMADTQYF. The CDR3 nucleotides read TGTGCCAGCAGCTTAATTCCCGGGAACCGAATGGCAGATACGCAGTATTTT.

This clonotype appeared a few times. The chain recombines TRBV28 with TRBJ2-7; no reliable D call. This CDR3 region has 14 residues. Trimming removed 2 bases at V and 4 bases at J, with 12 bases between. Germline V CDR1 and CDR2: MDHEN, SYDVKM. In DNA, the CDR3 is TGTGCCAGCAGTTTAGCCCCAAATTATTACGAGCAGTACTTC. Amino acids: CASSLAPNYYEQYF.

The rearrangement links TRBV28 to TRBJ2-3; D uncertain. In germline, CDR1 is MDHEN, CDR2 SYDVKM. The length of the CDR3 is 12 residues. V lost 5 bases and J lost 4, with 7 bases in between. The CDR3 DNA follows: TGTGCCAGCAGTCCCGATCCAGATACGCAGTATTTT. Protein: CASSPDPDTQYF.

This clonotype was found many times. The chain has TRBV28 and TRBJ1-2, with a possible D match to TRBD1 (6 bases). V shed 5 bases and J shed 2 bases, with 9 bases lying between them. The CDR3 spans 13 residues. CDR1 and CDR2 from the germline V gene are MDHEN and SYDVKM. The CDR3 DNA reads as TGTGCCAGCAGTCTCCAGGGGAACTATGGCTACACCTTC. Translated, it gives CASSLQGNYGYTF.

This clonotype was observed a few times. This chain connects TRBV20-1 to TRBJ1-2, with TRBD1 as a possible D gene (6 bases). V shed 3 bases and J shed 8 bases, with 22 bases lying between them. CDR3 length: 15 amino acids. Germline lookup yields CDR1 DFQATT and CDR2 SNEGSKA (reference sequence). CDR3 DNA: TGCAGTGCTAGCGCCCGGGGTGGGGGCGGGCACGGCTACACCTTC. Translating it yields CSASARGGGGHGYTF.

This clonotype occurred a few times. The CDR3 protein is CASSRAGEGYEQYF. The CDR3, as DNA: TGTGCCAGCAGCCGAGCGGGAGAGGGCTACGAGCAGTACTTC. V usage is TRBV7-9 and J usage is TRBJ2-7; 8 bases are shared with TRBD2. The CDR3 contains 14 residues. CDR1 is SEHNR, CDR2 FQNEAQ, per germline (reference sequence). V gave up 5 bases and J gave up 3 bases; unmatched junction bases: 6.

This chain connects TRBV28 to TRBJ1-5; D call uncertain. With 7 bases removed from V and 0 bases from J, the gap between germline ends came to 7 bases. Germline CDR1 is MDHEN and CDR2 is SYDVKM. The CDR3 sequence is 13 residues long. The CDR3 bases are TGTGCCAGCAATAGGGTTAGCAATCAGCCCCAGCATTTT. Protein sequence: CASNRVSNQPQHF.

The gene calls are TRBV6-2 or TRBV6-3 and TRBJ1-4; no clear D. The CDR3 is 15 amino acids. The V and J ends lost 2 bases and 7 bases respectively, with 14 bases between them. From germline, CDR1 is MNHEY and CDR2 SVGEGT. CDR3 nucleotides: TGTGCCAGCAGTTACCTGGACCGAGGAGGTGAAAAACTGTTTTTT. Translated, it gives CASSYLDRGGEKLFF.

This clonotype came up a few times. V is TRBV6-5 and J is TRBJ1-1, with 7 bases identical to TRBD1. There are 12 residues in the CDR3. Looked up from germline, CDR1 is MNHEY and CDR2 is SVGAGI. V lost 7 bases and J lost 8; bases outside the gene matches: 7. This CDR3 is CASITPTGEAFF. The CDR3 nucleotides read TGTGCCAGCATCACCCCGACAGGGGAAGCTTTCTTT.

This clonotype was counted only a few times. CDR3 coding DNA: TGTGCCAGCAGCAAACTAGCGGGAGCTTACAATGAGCAGTTCTTC. As protein: CASSKLAGAYNEQFF. This sequence joins TRBV7-2 and TRBJ2-1, with 11 nucleotides matching TRBD2. Germline trimming cut 5 bases from V and 4 bases from J; bases unmatched to any gene: 4. CDR3 length: 15 residues. CDR1 and CDR2 from the germline V gene are SGHTA and FQGNSA.

The chain combines TRBV7-2 with TRBJ2-2, with 7 bases lining up with TRBD1. V was clipped by 10 bases and J by 3 bases; unmatched bases: 5. CDR3 size: 13 residues. Germline values: CDR1 SGHTA, CDR2 FQGNSA. The chain's CDR3 is CATGTVHTGELFF. The CDR3 DNA sequence: TGTGCCACCGGGACAGTTCACACCGGGGAGCTGTTTTTT.

The chain has TRBV12-5 and TRBJ2-6, with a weak D call TRBD2 (5 bases). From germline, CDR1 is LGHNT and CDR2 FRNRAP. The CDR3 sequence is 12 residues long. Between the trimmed V and J ends, which lost 9 bases and 4 bases, there was a span of 7 bases. This CDR3 is CASREGANVLTF. The CDR3 nucleotides are TGTGCTAGCCGGGAAGGGGCCAACGTCCTGACTTTC. The whole variable domain, remainder taken from reference TRBV12-5 and TRBJ2-6, is DARVTQTPRHKVTEMGQEVTMRCQPILGHNTVFWYRQTMMQGLELLAYFRNRAPLDDSGMPKDRFSAEMPDATLATLKIQPSEPRDSAVYFCASREGANVLTFGAGSRLTVL.

This chain connects TRBV20-1 to TRBJ2-2; TRBD2 agrees at 10 bases. V gave up 5 bases and J gave up 3 bases; unmatched junction bases: 9. The CDR3 is 16 residues long. Germline lookup yields CDR1 DFQATT and CDR2 SNEGSKA (reference sequence). The CDR3: CSARTASGGDTGELFF. The CDR3 nucleotides read TGCAGTGCTCGAACGGCTAGCGGGGGTGACACCGGGGAGCTGTTTTTT.

This clonotype was observed a handful of times. The CDR3, as DNA: TGTGCCATCAGCGGGGACCCGCTCGAGGAGAAGCAGTTCTTC. Residues: CAISGDPLEEKQFF. This chain uses TRBV10-3 with TRBJ2-1; either TRBD1 or TRBD2 may fit D (5 bases each). The CDR3 covers 14 residues. Trimming removed 6 bases at V and 11 bases at J, with 20 bases between. Germline V lookup: CDR1 ENHRY, CDR2 SYGVKD.